Listed below are T cell receptor beta chains from one sample, sequenced in a study of cytomegalovirus exposure and HLA in healthy donors. Sequencing was performed with immunoSEQ multiplex PCR; in TCRdb, only in-frame clones are kept and a portion is missing. The profile shows around 160,000 clones, 78% of them singletons. The material sequenced was PBMCs. All receptors derive from a man aged 40-49 years in good health and CMV-seropositive. CDR3s include the opening cysteine and the closing phenylalanine or tryptophan. The D gene is left open where the match is weak. A clone size is listed for some rows: how often the clone was seen (once, few, many), or a class if it is expanded.

>TRBV14|few|TRBJ2-7|.
CASSQLTGLNYEQYF
TGTGCCAGCAGCCAACTTACGGGACTCAACTACGAGCAGTACTTC
>TRBV9|.|TRBJ2-7|.
CASSVESGFSYEQYF
TGTGCCAGCAGCGTAGAGTCCGGGTTCTCCTACGAGCAGTACTTC
>TRBV4-1|.|TRBJ2-7|TRBD2
CASSQGVVAGSSYEQYF
TGCGCCAGCAGCCAAGGTGTAGTAGCGGGATCCTCCTACGAGCAGTACTTC
>TRBV5-4|.|TRBJ2-7|TRBD1
CASSPGQVGNEQYF
TGTGCCAGCAGCCCCGGACAGGTCGGGAACGAGCAGTACTTC
>TRBV6-5|.|TRBJ2-5|.
CASRYTGQERQETQYF
TGTGCCAGCAGGTACACAGGGCAAGAACGGCAAGAGACCCAGTACTTC
>TRBV7-2|.|TRBJ2-7|.
CASSSSSYEQYF
TGTGCCAGCAGCTCCAGCTCCTACGAGCAGTACTTC
>TRBV20-1|.|TRBJ1-1|.
CSATGGAEAFF
TGCAGTGCAACCGGGGGGGCTGAAGCTTTCTTT
>TRBV6-5|once|TRBJ1-1|.
CASSLTGYTEAFF
TGTGCCAGCAGCCTTACAGGCTACACTGAAGCTTTCTTT
>TRBV5-6|.|TRBJ2-3|.
CASNFGTGGGSTDTQYF
TGTGCCAGCAATTTCGGAACAGGGGGAGGGAGCACAGATACGCAGTATTTT
>TRBV19|.|TRBJ2-1|.
CASSPGRETYNEQFF
TGTGCCAGTAGTCCGGGGCGGGAAACCTACAATGAGCAGTTCTTC
>TRBV19|.|TRBJ2-7|TRBD2
CASQRTSGSYEQYF
TGTGCCAGTCAGAGGACTAGCGGCTCCTACGAGCAGTACTTC
>TRBV7-9|few|TRBJ2-3|.
CSSSLVSGSDSTDTQYF
TGTTCCAGCAGCTTAGTATCAGGGTCGGATAGCACAGATACGCAGTATTTT
>TRBV7-2|.|TRBJ1-2|.
CASSGVQGYGYTF
TGTGCCAGCAGCGGGGTCCAGGGCTATGGCTACACCTTC
>TRBV28|.|TRBJ1-2|.
CASSIPGTYGYTF
TGTGCCAGCAGTATACCAGGCACCTATGGCTACACCTTC
>TRBV7-9|.|TRBJ2-2|TRBD1
CASEGAGGVGELFF
TGTGCCAGCGAGGGGGCAGGCGGAGTCGGGGAGCTGTTTTTT
>TRBV7-8|.|TRBJ1-5|.
CASSSPGGNQPQHF
TGTGCCAGCAGCTCCCCGGGGGGCAATCAGCCCCAGCATTTT
>TRBV21-1|.|TRBJ2-7|.
CASSKDLDRESGPLTYEQYF
TGTGCCAGCAGCAAGGACTTGGACAGGGAGAGTGGCCCTCTTACCTACGAGCAGTACTTC
>TRBV19|.|TRBJ2-1|TRBD2
CASSMPPTSGKYNEQFF
TGTGCCAGTAGTATGCCCCCGACTAGCGGGAAATACAATGAGCAGTTCTTC
>TRBV9|.|TRBJ2-3|.
CASSLISGDTQYF
TGTGCCAGCAGCCTAATTAGTGGAGATACGCAGTATTTT
>TRBV19|once|TRBJ1-2|.
CASSPGYYGYTF
TGTGCCAGTAGTCCGGGGTATTATGGCTACACCTTC
>TRBV6-1|.|TRBJ2-7|.
CASLTMGQSYEQYF
TGTGCCAGCCTCACGATGGGGCAGTCCTACGAGCAGTACTTC
>TRBV19|.|TRBJ1-1|.
CASSFGLLNAEAFF
TGTGCCAGTAGTTTCGGACTACTCAACGCTGAAGCTTTCTTT
>TRBV10-3|.|TRBJ1-1|TRBD1
CAISGLMTGGRTEAFF
TGTGCCATCAGTGGCCTAATGACAGGGGGGAGAACTGAAGCTTTCTTT